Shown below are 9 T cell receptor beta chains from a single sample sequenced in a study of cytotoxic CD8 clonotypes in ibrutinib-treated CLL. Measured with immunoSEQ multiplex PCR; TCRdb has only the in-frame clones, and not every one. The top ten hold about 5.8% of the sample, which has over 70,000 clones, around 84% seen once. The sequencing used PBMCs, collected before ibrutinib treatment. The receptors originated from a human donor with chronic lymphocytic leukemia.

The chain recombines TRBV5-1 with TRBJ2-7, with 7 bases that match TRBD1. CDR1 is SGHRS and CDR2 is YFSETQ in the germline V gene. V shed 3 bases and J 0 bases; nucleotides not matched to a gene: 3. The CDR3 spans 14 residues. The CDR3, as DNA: TGCGCCAGCAGCTGGGGACAGCACTCCTACGAGCAGTACTTC. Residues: CASSWGQHSYEQYF. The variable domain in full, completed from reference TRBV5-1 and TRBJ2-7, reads KAGVTQTPRYLIKTRGQQVTLSCSPISGHRSVSWYQQTPGQGLQFLFEYFSETQRNKGNFPGRFSGRQFSNSRSEMNVSTLELGDSALYLCASSWGQHSYEQYFGPGTRLTVT.

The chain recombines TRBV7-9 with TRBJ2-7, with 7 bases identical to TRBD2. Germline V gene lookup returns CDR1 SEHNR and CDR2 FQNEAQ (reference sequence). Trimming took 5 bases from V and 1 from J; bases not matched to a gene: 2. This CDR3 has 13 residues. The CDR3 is CASSGGRSYEQYF. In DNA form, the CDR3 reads TGTGCCAGCAGCGGCGGGAGATCCTACGAGCAGTACTTC.

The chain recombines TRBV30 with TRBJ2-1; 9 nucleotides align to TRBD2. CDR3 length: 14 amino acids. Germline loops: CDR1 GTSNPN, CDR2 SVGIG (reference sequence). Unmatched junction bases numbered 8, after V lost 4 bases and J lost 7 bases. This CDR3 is CAWTPGLAANEQFF. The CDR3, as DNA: TGTGCCTGGACCCCGGGACTAGCCGCGAATGAGCAGTTCTTC.

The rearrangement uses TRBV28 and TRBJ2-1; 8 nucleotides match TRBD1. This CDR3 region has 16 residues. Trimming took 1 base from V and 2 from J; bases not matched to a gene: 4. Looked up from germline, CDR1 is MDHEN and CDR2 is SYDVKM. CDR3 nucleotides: TGTGCCAGCAGTTTATTGGCACAGGGGGCCTACAATGAGCAGTTCTTC. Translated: CASSLLAQGAYNEQFF.

In DNA, the CDR3 is TGCAGCGTTGAATTGGACTCTAGCTTTCAGCAGTACTTC. The encoded protein is CSVELDSSFQQYF. This chain links TRBV29-1 with TRBJ2-7; D possibly corresponds to TRBD2 (5 bases). V lost 2 bases and J lost 8, with 16 bases in between. CDR3 length: 13 amino acids. Germline-derived CDR1 and CDR2 are SQVTM and ANQGSEA.

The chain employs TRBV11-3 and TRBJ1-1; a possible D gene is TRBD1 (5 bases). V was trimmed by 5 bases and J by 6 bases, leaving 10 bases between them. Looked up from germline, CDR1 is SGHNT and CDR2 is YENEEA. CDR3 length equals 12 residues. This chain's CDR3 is CASSPREAEAFF. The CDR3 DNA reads TGTGCCAGCAGCCCCAGGGAGGCTGAAGCTTTCTTT.

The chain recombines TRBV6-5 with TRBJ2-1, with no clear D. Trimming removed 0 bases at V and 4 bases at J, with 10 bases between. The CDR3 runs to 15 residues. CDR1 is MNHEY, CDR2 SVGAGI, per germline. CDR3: CASSYSSEIYNEQFF. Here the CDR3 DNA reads TGTGCCAGCAGTTACTCGAGTGAGATTTACAATGAGCAGTTCTTC.

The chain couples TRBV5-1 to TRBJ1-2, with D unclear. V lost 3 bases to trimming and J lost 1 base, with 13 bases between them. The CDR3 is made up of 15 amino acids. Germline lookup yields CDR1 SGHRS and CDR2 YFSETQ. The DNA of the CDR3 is TGCGCCAGCAGCTGGACCGGGGTCCGTAACTATGGCTACACCTTC. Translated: CASSWTGVRNYGYTF.

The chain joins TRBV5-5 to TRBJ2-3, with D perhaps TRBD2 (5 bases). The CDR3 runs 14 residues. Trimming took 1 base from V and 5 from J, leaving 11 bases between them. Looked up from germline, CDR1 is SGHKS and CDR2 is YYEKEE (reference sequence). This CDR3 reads CASSLNGDQDTQYF. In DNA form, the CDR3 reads TGTGCCAGCAGCTTGAACGGGGATCAAGATACGCAGTATTTT.